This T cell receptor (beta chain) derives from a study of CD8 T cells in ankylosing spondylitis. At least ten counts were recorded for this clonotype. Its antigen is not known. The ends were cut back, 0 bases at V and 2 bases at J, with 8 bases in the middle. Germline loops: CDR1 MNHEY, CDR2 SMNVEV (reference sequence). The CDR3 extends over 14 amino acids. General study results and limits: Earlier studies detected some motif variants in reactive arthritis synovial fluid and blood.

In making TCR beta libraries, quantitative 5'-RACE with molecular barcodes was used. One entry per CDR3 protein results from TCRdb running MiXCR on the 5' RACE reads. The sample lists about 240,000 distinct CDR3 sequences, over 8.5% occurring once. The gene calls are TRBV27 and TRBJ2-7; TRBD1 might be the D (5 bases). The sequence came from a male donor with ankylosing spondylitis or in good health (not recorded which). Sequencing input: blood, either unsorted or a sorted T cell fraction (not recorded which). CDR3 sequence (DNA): TGTGCCAGCAGTTTATCAGGGGCCGCCTACGAGCAGTACTTC. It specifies CASSLSGAAYEQYF.